The clone carrying this T cell receptor beta chain came up many times. The source of the sample is a study of T cells in Graves' hyperthyroidism and ophthalmopathy. V trimming: 2 bases; J trimming: 5 bases; junction bases outside the gene matches: 3. Looked up from germline, CDR1 is SGHRS and CDR2 is YFSETQ. The CDR3 contains 14 residues. RNA transcripts gave rise to amplified TCR beta CDR3 regions. The study used the HTBI primer set for a first-round RT-PCR of the TCR CDR3. TCRdb fed the multiplex PCR reads into MiXCR, producing one record per CDR3 protein. This sample yields some 350,000 distinct CDR3 sequences, of which approximately 16% are seen a single time; 15% to 20% belongs to the top ten. Under 3 months was the duration of disease in ophthalmopathy patients, who also had a Clinical Activity Score of at least 3 and a NOSPECS grade of at least 4. Reasons for excluding patients were uncontrolled infection, other autoimmune disease, pregnancy or lactation.

The specimen sequenced was blood. The rearrangement uses TRBV5-1 and TRBJ2-1, with 8 bases aligning to TRBD2. The clonotype originates from a woman in her sixties with Graves' ophthalmopathy. CDR3 DNA sequence: TGCGCCAGCAGCTTTAGCGGGACTGACAATGAGCAGTTCTTC. Its protein product is CASSFSGTDNEQFF.